The clone carrying this T cell receptor beta chain showed up many times. The CDR3 runs 13 residues. Trimming removed 6 bases at V and 5 bases at J, with 13 bases between. CDR1 is ENHRY, CDR2 SYGVKD, per germline. TCRdb independently ran MiXCR on the RT-PCR reads; one entry per CDR3 protein. This table has approximately 720,000 distinct CDR3 sequences, 12% to 15% appearing once. This chain connects TRBV10-3 to TRBJ2-5; D may be TRBD2 (6 bases). The sequence was collected from a female donor in good health, serving as a healthy control. Material: memory CD4+ T cells from blood. DNA for the CDR3: TGTGCCATCAGAGGAGGGGAAGGGGAGACCCAGTACTTC. It specifies CAIRGGEGETQYF.